The 25 T cell receptor beta chains presented below share a single source sample, sequenced in a study of control samples from healthy donors and cancer patients (dated by TCRdb to about 2020). Library method: the immunoSEQ multiplex PCR assay. TCRdb re-hosts the immuneACCESS table, in-frame sequences only. Its copies lack some clones; in the studies checked, an unresolved V gene accounts for under half of them, and the cause for the rest is not known. This sample lists about 95,000 clones; about 85% were detected once. 15% to 20% of the sample rests with the top ten. The sample comprised blood. Every receptor here comes from a man aged 25 to 40 in good health.

The chain is built from TRBV2 and TRBJ1-2; 8 positions match TRBD1. CDR3 length: 14 amino acids. CDR1 and CDR2 (germline): SNHLY, FYNNEI. Trimming cost V 2 bases and J 2 bases; bases outside gene matches: 1. This CDR3 is CASSENRGNYGYTF. DNA of the CDR3: TGTGCCAGCAGTGAAAACAGGGGGAACTATGGCTACACCTTC.

V usage is TRBV4-2 and J usage is TRBJ2-5; a possible D gene is TRBD2 (6 bases). V gave up 2 bases and J gave up 2 bases, with 12 bases separating them. Germline V CDR1 and CDR2: LGHNA, YNFKEQ. The CDR3 is 15 residues long. The CDR3, as DNA: TGTGCCAGCAGCCAACCGGGACTCAGACAAGAGACCCAGTACTTC. This gives the protein CASSQPGLRQETQYF.

The rearrangement joins TRBV6-1 to TRBJ2-1; D is uncertain. V lost 2 bases, J lost 4 bases, and 3 bases lay in between. The germline V gene has CDR1 MNHNS and CDR2 SASEGT. The CDR3 covers 12 residues. CDR3 residues: CASSEYYNEQFF. CDR3 in DNA: TGTGCCAGCAGTGAATATTACAATGAGCAGTTCTTC.

A few counts support this clone. V is TRBV14 and J is TRBJ2-7; 7 nucleotides agree with TRBD1. With V trimmed by 5 bases and J by 3 bases, 13 bases remained unmatched. Germline loops: CDR1 SGHDN, CDR2 FVKESK. This CDR3 region has 16 residues. The CDR3 spells CASSWTWDSTNYEQYF. CDR3 DNA sequence: TGTGCCAGCAGCTGGACGTGGGACAGCACCAACTACGAGCAGTACTTC.

The rearrangement uses TRBV3-1 (or the pseudogene TRBV3-2) and TRBJ1-1; 7 positions match TRBD1. The CDR3 runs 14 residues. The V gene's germline CDR1 is LGHDT and CDR2 YNNKEL (reference sequence). J gave up 4 bases and V 3 bases, and 5 bases lay outside the gene matches. This CDR3 is CASSQGQRTTEAFF. The DNA for the CDR3 is TGTGCCAGCAGCCAGGGACAGAGGACCACTGAAGCTTTCTTT.

The V call is TRBV3-1 (or the pseudogene TRBV3-2), the J call TRBJ2-5; D possibly matches TRBD1 or TRBD2 (5 bases each). Germline V gene data show CDR1 as LGHDT and CDR2 as YNNKEL (reference sequence). Trimming cost V 2 bases and J 4 bases, with 8 bases left between them. This CDR3 has 13 amino acids. The CDR3: CASSQRGRETQYF. CDR3 DNA sequence: TGTGCCAGCAGCCAACGGGGCCGAGAGACCCAGTACTTC.

The chain couples TRBV4-2 to TRBJ2-7, with unresolved D. This CDR3 has 11 amino acids. The germline gives CDR1 LGHNA, CDR2 YNFKEQ. V was shortened by 6 bases and J by 10 bases, with 13 bases between the two germline ends. Here the CDR3 DNA reads TGTGCCAGCAGTTCCCGCCAGGAACAGTACTTC. Amino acid sequence: CASSSRQEQYF.

The V gene is TRBV7-9, the J gene TRBJ2-6; possibly TRBD1 for D (6 bases). V was cut by 5 bases and J by 3 bases, with 17 bases left in between. The CDR3 loop spans 17 amino acids. Germline values: CDR1 SEHNR, CDR2 FQNEAQ (reference sequence). The CDR3 region is CASSLVEGVVGANVLTF. As DNA, the CDR3 is TGTGCCAGCAGCCTAGTCGAGGGGGTCGTTGGGGCCAACGTCCTGACTTTC.

Worth noting for this clone: The same CDR3 arises from other DNA sequences in this sample as well. The V gene is TRBV6-6, the J gene TRBJ1-6; D gene uncertain. Germline V gene lookup returns CDR1 MNHNY and CDR2 SVGAGI (reference sequence). This CDR3 comprises 14 residues. Deletions cut 0 bases from V and 8 bases from J, with 8 bases between. The CDR3 region is CASSYSRGDSPLHF. The DNA of the CDR3 is TGTGCCAGCAGTTACTCCCGCGGTGATTCACCCCTCCACTTT.

The rearrangement joins TRBV11-2 to TRBJ2-1; a weak D match, TRBD1 (6 bases). The CDR3 loop spans 15 amino acids. Germline CDR1 and CDR2: SGHAT and FQNNGV. The V end was cut by 5 bases, the J end by 5 bases, with 16 bases between. CDR3 DNA sequence: TGTGCCAGCAGCCCCGGGACATGGGGAAACAATGAGCAGTTCTTC. Translated, it gives CASSPGTWGNNEQFF.

The gene calls are TRBV5-4 and TRBJ2-1; D gene uncertain. CDR3 length: 14 amino acids. V lost 4 bases to trimming and J lost 2 bases, with 10 bases between them. Germline values: CDR1 SGHNT, CDR2 YYREEE (reference sequence). DNA for the CDR3: TGTGCCAGCAGCACCATAGGGCCCTACAATGAGCAGTTCTTC. Translating gives CASSTIGPYNEQFF.

This clone appeared a single time. The genes are TRBV10-3 and TRBJ1-2; D possibly corresponds to TRBD1 (6 bases). The germline V gene has CDR1 ENHRY and CDR2 SYGVKD. The CDR3 runs 16 residues. V shed 0 bases and J shed 2 bases, with 13 bases lying between them. The CDR3 loop reads CAISESVEGVNYGYTF. Written as DNA, the CDR3 is TGTGCCATCAGTGAGTCGGTGGAGGGGGTGAACTATGGCTACACCTTC.

The chain employs TRBV12-3 or TRBV12-4 and TRBJ2-3; D gene unclear. This CDR3 has 12 residues. V gave up 5 bases and J gave up 4 bases, with 7 bases separating them. The DNA for the CDR3 is TGTGCCAGCAGTATCCTAGCAGATACGCAGTATTTT. Translation: CASSILADTQYF.

This rearrangement joins TRBV7-7 to TRBJ2-5, with D possibly TRBD1 on 6 matching bases. Looked up from germline, CDR1 is SSHAT and CDR2 is FNYEAQ (reference sequence). Trimming shortened V by 5 bases and J by 2 bases, and 15 bases separated the two germline ends. CDR3 length: 15 residues. In DNA form, the CDR3 reads TGTGCCAGCAGCCGCATGACAGGTCTTCAAGAGACCCAGTACTTC. Translation gives CASSRMTGLQETQYF. Using reference TRBV7-7 and TRBJ2-5 for the parts outside the CDR3, the full variable domain is GAGVSQSPRYKVTKRGQDVTLRCDPISSHATLYWYQQALGQGPEFLTYFNYEAQPDKSGLPSDRFSAERPEGSISTLTIQRTEQRDSAMYRCASSRMTGLQETQYFGPGTRLLVL.

Comment on this clone: The junction departs from the called germline gene at one end, perhaps through a read error. The chain combines TRBV5-1 with TRBJ1-1, with D tentatively TRBD1 (6 bases). The CDR3 sequence is 18 residues long. CDR1 is SGHRS and CDR2 is YFSETQ in the germline V gene. The CDR3 DNA follows: TGCCCCAGCAGCCCGGCGGGGGGGGCTAATCTCTGGGGCACTGAAGCTTTCTTT. It specifies CPSSPAGGANLWGTEAFF. Together with reference TRBV5-1 and TRBJ1-1, the CDR3 gives the full variable domain: KAGVTQTPRYLIKTRGQQVTLSCSPISGHRSVSWYQQTPGQGLQFLFEYFSETQRNKGNFPGRFSGRQFSNSRSEMNVSTLELGDSALYLCPSSPAGGANLWGTEAFFGQGTRLTVV.

CDR3 residues: CASSERGLLYEQYF. The CDR3 region has the DNA TGTGCCAGCAGTGAACGCGGCCTCCTCTACGAGCAGTACTTC. This chain uses TRBV6-1 with TRBJ2-7; D call uncertain. The length of the CDR3 is 14 residues. The V end was cut by 2 bases, the J end by 3 bases, with 11 bases between. From germline, CDR1 is MNHNS and CDR2 SASEGT.

V usage is TRBV15 and J usage is TRBJ1-5, with 8 nucleotides matching TRBD1. Trimming removed 1 base from V and 5 bases from J; junction bases left unmatched: 7. This CDR3 region has 16 residues. Looked up from germline, CDR1 is LNHNV and CDR2 is YYDKDF (reference sequence). The chain's CDR3 is CATSRGGRGPYQPQHF. The CDR3 DNA follows: TGTGCCACCAGCAGAGGAGGCAGGGGGCCCTATCAGCCCCAGCATTTT.

The chain links TRBV29-1 to TRBJ1-6, with a tentative D call TRBD1 (6 bases). V was clipped by 5 bases and J by 7 bases, with 12 bases between them. Germline V gene data show CDR1 as SQVTM and CDR2 as ANQGSEA. CDR3 length equals 13 residues. DNA of the CDR3: TGCAGCGTTCTACGGGACAAAAATTCACCCCTCCACTTT. As protein: CSVLRDKNSPLHF.

The chain recombines TRBV5-6 with TRBJ2-2; D is ambiguous. CDR3 length equals 14 residues. CDR1 is SGHDT and CDR2 is YYEEEE in the germline V gene. V was trimmed by 0 bases and J by 1 base, leaving 4 bases between them. The CDR3 DNA sequence: TGTGCCAGCAGCTTGGCCGGGAACACCGGGGAGCTGTTTTTT. This sequence encodes CASSLAGNTGELFF.

This chain connects TRBV5-1 to TRBJ2-5, with D perhaps TRBD1 (6 bases). V dropped 6 bases and J dropped 0 bases, with 15 bases sitting between them. In germline, CDR1 is SGHRS, CDR2 YFSETQ. CDR3 length equals 15 residues. The CDR3 spells CASTPRTVYQETQYF. The CDR3, as DNA: TGCGCCAGCACCCCACGGACAGTCTACCAAGAGACCCAGTACTTC.

The CDR3 nucleotides read TGTGCCAGCAGCTTAGTGGGGACTAGCCCATACAATGAGCAGTTCTTC. The encoded protein is CASSLVGTSPYNEQFF. This sequence joins TRBV7-2 and TRBJ2-1; 9 nucleotides line up with TRBD2. V lost 1 base and J lost 4; bases outside the gene matches: 5. CDR3 length: 16 residues. Germline CDR1 reads SGHTA; CDR2 reads FQGNSA.

This chain joins TRBV24-1 and TRBJ2-5; no reliable D call. The CDR3 loop spans 13 amino acids. Germline V gives CDR1 KGHDR, CDR2 SFDVKD. Trimming took off 3 bases at V and 5 bases at J, with 9 bases between the two ends. CDR3 region: CATSDGPDETQYF. The DNA for the CDR3 is TGTGCCACCAGTGATGGGCCAGACGAGACCCAGTACTTC.

V gene TRBV7-9 combines with J gene TRBJ1-6; TRBD1 matches 7 bases. The CDR3 spans 17 residues. V trimming: 6 bases; J trimming: 0 bases; junction bases outside the gene matches: 8. Germline V gene sequence: CDR1 SEHNR, CDR2 FQNEAQ (reference sequence). The CDR3 DNA sequence: TGTGCCAGCAGTATCGACAGGGACCCCTCCTATAATTCACCCCTCCACTTT. The encoded protein is CASSIDRDPSYNSPLHF.

This clone was seen more than once but under ten times. CDR3 nucleotide sequence: TGTGCCAGCAGTGAAGCCCGACAGGCTTCAGGGAGCTACACCTTC. It is translated as CASSEARQASGSYTF. The chain joins TRBV2 to TRBJ1-2; a possible D gene is TRBD1 (6 bases). V was cut by 0 bases and J by 9 bases, with 17 bases left in between. The CDR3 has 15 amino acids. The germline V gene encodes CDR1 SNHLY and CDR2 FYNNEI.

The chain has TRBV6-1 and TRBJ2-5; a weak D match, TRBD1 (6 bases). This CDR3 contains 14 residues. V shed 3 bases and J shed 4 bases, with 12 bases lying between them. CDR1 and CDR2 (germline): MNHNS, SASEGT. The CDR3 protein is CASSDYRVVETQYF. The CDR3 bases are TGTGCCAGCAGTGATTACAGGGTAGTAGAGACCCAGTACTTC.